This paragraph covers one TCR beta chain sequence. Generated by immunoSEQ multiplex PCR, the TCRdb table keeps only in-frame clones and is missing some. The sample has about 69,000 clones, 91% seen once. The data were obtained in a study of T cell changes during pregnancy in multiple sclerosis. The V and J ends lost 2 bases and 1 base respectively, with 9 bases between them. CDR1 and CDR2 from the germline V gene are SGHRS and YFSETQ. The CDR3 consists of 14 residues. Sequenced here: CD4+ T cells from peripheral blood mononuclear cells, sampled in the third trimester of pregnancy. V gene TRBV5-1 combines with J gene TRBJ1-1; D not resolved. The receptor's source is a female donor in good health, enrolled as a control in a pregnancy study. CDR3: CASSFEAENTEAFF. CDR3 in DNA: TGCGCCAGCAGCTTTGAGGCCGAGAACACTGAAGCTTTCTTT.